This T cell receptor (beta chain) was obtained from a study of CD4 and CD8 cells across lung adenocarcinoma regions. TCRdb reanalysed the PCR reads using MiXCR and keeps one entry per CDR3 protein. The table records more than 6,500 distinct CDR3 sequences, roughly 54% of them present only once. Germline-derived CDR1 and CDR2 are LGHNA and YNFKEQ. This CDR3 has 13 residues. Comment on this clonotype: At one of its ends the junction is not consistent with the germline gene, which may arise from a read error.

The sequenced sample consisted of CD8+ T cells from the center of a lung tumor. The receptor was derived from a male donor with lung adenocarcinoma. The CD4 and CD8 labels of this study may be unreliable. The chain combines TRBV4-2 with TRBJ2-4; no clear D. CDR3 amino acids: CASRQGEQDTQYF. CDR3 DNA: TGTGCCAGCAGGCAAGGTGAGCAGGATACGCAGTATTTC.